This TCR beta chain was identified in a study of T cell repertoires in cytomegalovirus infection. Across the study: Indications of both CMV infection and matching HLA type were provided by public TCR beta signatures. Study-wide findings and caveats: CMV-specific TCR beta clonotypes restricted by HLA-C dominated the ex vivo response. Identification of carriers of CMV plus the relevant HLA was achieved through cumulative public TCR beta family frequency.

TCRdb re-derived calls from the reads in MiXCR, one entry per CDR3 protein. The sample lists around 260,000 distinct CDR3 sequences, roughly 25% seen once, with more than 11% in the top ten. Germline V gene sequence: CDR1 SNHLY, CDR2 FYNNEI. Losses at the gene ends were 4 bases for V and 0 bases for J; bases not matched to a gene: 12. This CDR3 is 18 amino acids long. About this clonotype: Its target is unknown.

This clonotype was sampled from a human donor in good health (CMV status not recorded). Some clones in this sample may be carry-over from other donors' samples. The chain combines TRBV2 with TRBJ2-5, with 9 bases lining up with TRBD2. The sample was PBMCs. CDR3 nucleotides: TGTGCCAGCAGTGGTGGGACTAGCTCTCTCATTCACCAAGAGACCCAGTACTTC. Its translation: CASSGGTSSLIHQETQYF.